This T cell receptor beta chain was found in a study of blood T cell repertoires in COVID-19. Study overall: Samples taken during acute and convalescent COVID-19 were collected in the United States, Italy and Spain. The cDNA or gDNA used as material had been derived from T cells, B-cell-depleted T cells, or PBMCs.

The germline V gene has CDR1 SGHRS and CDR2 YFSETQ. This CDR3 has 15 amino acids. The V end lost 2 bases, the J end lost 5 bases, and 16 bases lay between the germline ends. The method was immunoSEQ multiplex PCR; TCRdb's version includes in-frame clones alone and lacks a portion of them. The sample contains 400,000 to 450,000 clones, 88% of which appear only once. The sample taken for sequencing was peripheral blood. The sequence derives from a woman aged 45-65 years with COVID-19, enrolled during active disease. The chain has TRBV5-1 and TRBJ1-1; D is ambiguous. CDR3 coding DNA: TGCGCCAGCAGCTTACGTTTGCGGGAAGGTACTGAAGCTTTCTTT. As protein: CASSLRLREGTEAFF.